This entry describes one T cell receptor (beta chain). The data were obtained in a study of blood T cell repertoires in COVID-19. Per germline, CDR1 SGDLS and CDR2 YYNGEE. The CDR3 consists of 15 residues. The V gene lost 3 bases and the J gene lost 6 bases, with 18 bases spanning the gap. Per the original data handling: Researchers report that nucleated cell counts were estimated from reference gene primer amplification. Only in-frame clones appear in the TCRdb table, and some are missing; sequencing was by immunoSEQ multiplex PCR. That table furnishes V, J and clone size, whereas the DNA furnished D and trimming. Here the sample spans roughly 290,000 clones, about 88% being singletons.

The gene calls are TRBV9 and TRBJ1-2; no clear D gene. Sequenced material: peripheral blood. The sequence was collected from a woman between 55 and 75 years old with acute or convalescent COVID-19. This chain's CDR3 is CASSGFRLTKDGYTF. The CDR3 region has the DNA TGTGCCAGCAGCGGATTCAGGCTGACTAAGGATGGCTACACCTTC.